Following are 2 T cell receptor beta chains from one sample sequenced in a study of blood T cell repertoires in COVID-19. Libraries were prepared by immunoSEQ multiplex PCR; TCRdb keeps only in-frame clonotypes and omits some of them. Here the sample spans about 64,000 clones, around three quarters being singletons. The sequencing input was peripheral blood. Every receptor here comes from a human donor in a cohort sampled during active COVID-19.

The chain links TRBV2 to TRBJ2-3, with 7 bases lining up with TRBD1. Germline trimming cut 10 bases from V and 0 bases from J; bases unmatched to any gene: 4. This CDR3 region has 13 residues. CDR1 is SNHLY and CDR2 is FYNNEI in the germline V gene. In DNA form, the CDR3 reads TGTGCCACAGGGGGTCCTAGCACAGATACGCAGTATTTT. It yields the protein CATGGPSTDTQYF.

The chain has TRBV5-8 and TRBJ2-5, with 13 nucleotides matching TRBD2. The germline CDR1 and CDR2 sequences are SGHTS and YDEGEE. The CDR3 has 16 residues. Trimming at V came to 2 bases and at J to 5 bases, leaving 6 bases not matched to a gene. CDR3 in DNA: TGTGCCAGCAGCTTAAATGGACTAGCGGGGGTTGAGACCCAGTACTTC. It yields the protein CASSLNGLAGVETQYF.